A selection of T cell receptor beta chains follows, all from one sample in a study of T cell changes during pregnancy in multiple sclerosis. TCRdb's table, derived via immunoSEQ multiplex PCR, lists solely in-frame clones and lacks some. Of fewer than 50,000 clones detected, roughly nine tenths appear once; the ten largest clones hold 5% to 6.5%. The input for sequencing was CD8+ T cells from peripheral blood mononuclear cells, taken in the third trimester of pregnancy. Receptors were obtained from a female donor with multiple sclerosis, enrolled in a pregnancy study. The conserved cysteine and the conserved F or W are not part of the CDR3 here. The order of the fields is CDR3 protein, D gene, V gene. D genes are given only for firm matches.

cdr3_aa: ATSSVGAFEAF
d_call: NA
v_call: TRBV15

cdr3_aa: ASSLSWTSGRSEQY
d_call: TRBD2
v_call: TRBV27

cdr3_aa: ASSPAGGGSHYGYT
d_call: TRBD1
v_call: TRBV27

cdr3_aa: ASSGGDSYEQY
d_call: NA
v_call: TRBV27

cdr3_aa: ASKVGGGEQY
d_call: TRBD2
v_call: TRBV5-1

cdr3_aa: ASSRFLAGAGDEQF
d_call: TRBD2
v_call: TRBV4-3

cdr3_aa: ASSQRTVLAGAYNEQF
d_call: TRBD2
v_call: TRBV4-1

cdr3_aa: AISEFGGGYEQY
d_call: NA
v_call: TRBV10-3

cdr3_aa: SVDTGQSYQETQY
d_call: TRBD1
v_call: TRBV29-1

cdr3_aa: ASSLPYSYEQY
d_call: NA
v_call: TRBV25-1

cdr3_aa: ASSLGQSHHQPQH
d_call: NA
v_call: TRBV28

cdr3_aa: ASSKPGELSSEAF
d_call: NA
v_call: TRBV6-6

cdr3_aa: ASSHTLAGVGNEQF
d_call: TRBD2
v_call: TRBV4-3

cdr3_aa: ASSQGTSGSNNEQF
d_call: TRBD2
v_call: TRBV4-3

cdr3_aa: SVHPGQGADEQY
d_call: TRBD1
v_call: TRBV29-1

cdr3_aa: ASSRGPAETQY
d_call: NA
v_call: TRBV6-5

cdr3_aa: SALLLTDRGVGEKLF
d_call: TRBD1
v_call: TRBV29-1

cdr3_aa: ASSLSYNVFEQY
d_call: NA
v_call: TRBV7-9

cdr3_aa: SVQTSGIPQY
d_call: TRBD2
v_call: TRBV29-1

cdr3_aa: ASSRGTDNEKLF
d_call: TRBD1
v_call: TRBV7-9

cdr3_aa: SVTLAGHSYNEQF
d_call: TRBD2
v_call: TRBV29-1

cdr3_aa: ASSFRGSREQY
d_call: NA
v_call: TRBV5-4

cdr3_aa: ASSFGTSGPYNEQF
d_call: TRBD2
v_call: TRBV27

cdr3_aa: ASSPRGEREEPNEQF
d_call: TRBD2
v_call: TRBV7-8

cdr3_aa: AMGTDINQPQH
d_call: TRBD1
v_call: TRBV23-1

cdr3_aa: ASTMTGGNRHQPQH
d_call: TRBD1
v_call: TRBV19

cdr3_aa: ASSVDNTDTQY
d_call: NA
v_call: TRBV9

cdr3_aa: ASSLEWREAYEQY
d_call: TRBD2
v_call: TRBV7-2

cdr3_aa: ASSLLGSGVGSTEAF
d_call: NA
v_call: TRBV7-8

cdr3_aa: AISPGQGAFENEQF
d_call: TRBD1
v_call: TRBV10-3

cdr3_aa: ASSPPNRGEQY
d_call: NA
v_call: TRBV7-2

cdr3_aa: ASSRTGVGQPQH
d_call: TRBD1
v_call: TRBV7-6

cdr3_aa: ASSPGTEGSNQPQH
d_call: TRBD1
v_call: TRBV4-3

cdr3_aa: ASSNEGLEFDEQF
d_call: NA
v_call: TRBV21-1

cdr3_aa: ASSPLASGSVNEQF
d_call: TRBD2
v_call: TRBV27

cdr3_aa: ASSIQGNGYT
d_call: NA
v_call: TRBV21-1

cdr3_aa: ASSQDRGMRDEQF
d_call: TRBD1
v_call: TRBV4-3

cdr3_aa: ASSPTEDGYT
d_call: NA
v_call: TRBV18

cdr3_aa: ASSMGGTSGTPGYTEQF
d_call: TRBD2
v_call: TRBV13

cdr3_aa: ASSYSSGLANYEQY
d_call: NA
v_call: TRBV6-5

cdr3_aa: ASSPHGQGGTDTQY
d_call: TRBD1
v_call: TRBV5-1

cdr3_aa: AGGGEVYEQH
d_call: NA
v_call: TRBV21-1

cdr3_aa: ASSDTGLTYEQY
d_call: NA
v_call: TRBV19

cdr3_aa: ASSQYLTTGELF
d_call: NA
v_call: TRBV14

cdr3_aa: ASRGLAGGYEQY
d_call: TRBD2
v_call: TRBV28

cdr3_aa: ASSFPGGSGFTDTQY
d_call: NA
v_call: TRBV5-6

cdr3_aa: ASSSGTGRHEQY
d_call: TRBD1
v_call: TRBV7-9

cdr3_aa: ASSVTGGTEAF
d_call: TRBD1
v_call: TRBV27

cdr3_aa: ASSQGPSGPYEQY
d_call: TRBD2
v_call: TRBV4-1

cdr3_aa: ASSSPEGSDTQY
d_call: NA
v_call: TRBV6-5

cdr3_aa: ASSLGGRTEAF
d_call: NA
v_call: TRBV27

cdr3_aa: ASSSHIGGREQF
d_call: NA
v_call: TRBV7-2

cdr3_aa: ASSSSTSIETDTQY
d_call: NA
v_call: TRBV6-6

cdr3_aa: ASGDRGVTEAF
d_call: TRBD1
v_call: TRBV2

cdr3_aa: ASGSFIGTSGRAGNEQF
d_call: TRBD2
v_call: TRBV12-5